The rows below give T cell receptor beta chains drawn from one sample of a study of blood T cell repertoires in COVID-19. The table came from immunoSEQ multiplex PCR; TCRdb's copy has only in-frame clones and leaves some out. The table includes approximately 450,000 clones, around 88% detected once. The sample was peripheral blood. These TCRs come from a woman in her thirties with acute or convalescent COVID-19. Each CDR3 is given with its conserved first and last residue. The D gene is left open where the match is weak. Some rows mark clone size as missing; the rest say once, few, many or name a class of expanded clone.

abundance	j_gene	v_gene	len	d_gene	CDR3nt	CDR3aa
NA	TRBJ1-6	TRBV24-1	14	NA	TGTGCCACCCGATCGGGCCGGGGAAATTCACCCCTCCACTTT	CATRSGRGNSPLHF
NA	TRBJ2-1	TRBV7-9	15	TRBD1	TGTGCCAGCAGCTCGGGACAGGGAAGGGTCGATGAGCAGTTCTTC	CASSSGQGRVDEQFF
NA	TRBJ1-5	TRBV7-2	15	NA	TGTGCCAGCAGCCCTAACTTCGGGGTTGGTTGGCCCCAGCATTTT	CASSPNFGVGWPQHF
few	TRBJ2-5	TRBV2	16	TRBD2	TGTGCCAGCAGTGCCACTAGCGGGGGGTTCCAAGAGACCCAGTACTTC	CASSATSGGFQETQYF
NA	TRBJ1-3	TRBV19	15	NA	TGTGCCAGTAGTCTAGGAAGCGGGCCTGGAAACACCATATATTTT	CASSLGSGPGNTIYF
NA	TRBJ1-1	TRBV28	14	TRBD1	TGTGCCAGCAGCACAGGGGGGACGGGGACTGAAGCTTTCTTT	CASSTGGTGTEAFF
NA	TRBJ2-1	TRBV30	14	NA	TGTGCCTGGAGAGCCGACAGGGAGGATCATGAGCAGTTCTTC	CAWRADREDHEQFF
NA	TRBJ2-2	TRBV18	15	TRBD1	TGTGCCAGCTCACCATTGACAGGGGGGACCGGGGAGCTGTTTTTT	CASSPLTGGTGELFF
few	TRBJ1-2	TRBV6-5	13	NA	TGTGCCACCCAGCCAGGGTCAGTCTATGGCTACACCTTC	CATQPGSVYGYTF
NA	TRBJ2-5	TRBV7-8	14	TRBD1	TGTGCCAGCTCCCGAGGGGGCTGGCAAGAGACCCAGTACTTC	CASSRGGWQETQYF
NA	TRBJ1-6	TRBV7-9	12	TRBD1	TGTGCCAGCAGCCACTCCGGGACAGTGCTCCACTTT	CASSHSGTVLHF
NA	TRBJ1-3	TRBV19	15	NA	TGTGCCAGTAGTAAGACAGGATTCTCTGGAAACACCATATATTTT	CASSKTGFSGNTIYF
NA	TRBJ2-7	TRBV11-2	16	NA	TGTGCCAGCAGCTCCCCCCCAAATCGGGTGGCCTACGAGCAGTACTTC	CASSSPPNRVAYEQYF
NA	TRBJ1-5	TRBV5-6	18	TRBD1	TGTGCCAGCAGCTTGTTTCGGACAGGAGTTAGCGGCAATCAGCCCCAGCATTTT	CASSLFRTGVSGNQPQHF
NA	TRBJ1-1	TRBV7-8	14	TRBD1	TGTGCCAGCACCCGAGGGACAGAGAACACTGAAGCTTTCTTT	CASTRGTENTEAFF
NA	TRBJ2-5	TRBV6-1	14	NA	TGTGCCAGCAGTGATTTAGTAATCGGAGAGACCCAGTACTTC	CASSDLVIGETQYF
NA	TRBJ1-2	TRBV10-3	15	TRBD1	TGTGCCATCAGAGATCCGGGACAGGGTGACTATGGCTACACCTTC	CAIRDPGQGDYGYTF
NA	TRBJ2-7	TRBV18	13	TRBD1	TGTGCCAGCTCACCCGACAGGGCCTACGAGCAGTACTTC	CASSPDRAYEQYF
NA	TRBJ2-3	TRBV5-6	16	TRBD2	TGTGCCAGCAGCTCGGGACTAGCGTCGTTCCGAGATACGCAGTATTTT	CASSSGLASFRDTQYF
NA	TRBJ2-1	TRBV9	15	TRBD2	TGTGCCAGCAGCCAATGGTGGGGGGGATACAATGAGCAGTTCTTC	CASSQWWGGYNEQFF
NA	TRBJ2-1	TRBV3-1/TRBV3-2	14	TRBD1	TGTGCCAGCAGACATCAGGGGGCTACGGATGAGCAGTTCTTC	CASRHQGATDEQFF
NA	TRBJ2-7	TRBV29-1	14	TRBD2	TGCAGCGTCAGGGGACTAGCGGGGGGTCTCGAGCAGTACTTC	CSVRGLAGGLEQYF
NA	TRBJ2-3	TRBV29-1	11	NA	TGCAGCGTTGAAGCGGCGGCTACGCAGTATTTT	CSVEAAATQYF
NA	TRBJ1-6	TRBV19	15	NA	TGTGCCAGTAGTATAGGCGGGACGGGTACGAGATCCCTCCACTTT	CASSIGGTGTRSLHF
NA	TRBJ2-3	TRBV2	14	NA	TGTGCCAGCAGTGATCCGCGAGGCCCTGATACGCAGTATTTT	CASSDPRGPDTQYF
NA	TRBJ2-7	TRBV5-5	13	NA	TGTGCCAGCAGCGTTAGACAGGACTACGAGCAGTACTTC	CASSVRQDYEQYF
NA	TRBJ2-2	TRBV24-1	19	TRBD1	TGTGCCACCAGTGACTATACCGGGACAGGGACGGGGTACACCGGGGAGCTGTTTTTT	CATSDYTGTGTGYTGELFF
NA	TRBJ2-1	TRBV29-1	13	NA	TGCAGCGTCGAAAGTGGGGCCCCCAATGAGCAGTTCTTC	CSVESGAPNEQFF
NA	TRBJ1-1	TRBV12-3/TRBV12-4	13	NA	TGTGCCAGCAGTTTAGGAGTTAACACTGAAGCTTTCTTT	CASSLGVNTEAFF
NA	TRBJ2-6	TRBV5-1	17	TRBD1	TGCGCCAGCAGCTTGGGACAGGGGGCTCGAGGGGCCAACGTCCTGACTTTC	CASSLGQGARGANVLTF
NA	TRBJ1-5	TRBV2	15	NA	TGTGCCAGCAAGTCCTCCGACAGTTCTAATCAGCCCCAGCATTTT	CASKSSDSSNQPQHF
NA	TRBJ2-1	TRBV7-3	13	NA	TGTGCCAGCAGCTTAGTAGGGGACAATGAGCAGTTCTTC	CASSLVGDNEQFF
NA	TRBJ2-2	TRBV9	16	TRBD1	TGTGCCAGCAGCATTCGGACAGGGCGAAACACCGGGGAGCTGTTTTTT	CASSIRTGRNTGELFF
NA	TRBJ2-7	TRBV18	16	TRBD2	TGTGCCAGCTCACCAGGGGTGGGGACTAGCTTTTACGAGCAGTACTTC	CASSPGVGTSFYEQYF
NA	TRBJ2-5	TRBV7-3	14	NA	TGTGCCAGCAGCCCAAGGACTTGCGAAGAGACCCAGTACTTC	CASSPRTCEETQYF
NA	TRBJ1-1	TRBV9	14	NA	TGTGCCAGCAGCAAGACAGTCATGAACACTGAAGCTTTCTTT	CASSKTVMNTEAFF
NA	TRBJ2-7	TRBV5-8	15	NA	TGTGCCAGCAAAGGCAGGGGCAAGGCCACCTACGAGCAGTACTTC	CASKGRGKATYEQYF
NA	TRBJ1-2	TRBV3-1/TRBV3-2	18	TRBD1	TGTGCCAGCAGCCAAGCTGTGATCACAGGGGCTCGGAACTATGGCTACACCTTC	CASSQAVITGARNYGYTF
NA	TRBJ1-4	TRBV4-1	14	NA	TGCGCCAGCAGCCTTCTGGGCCGGGGTGAAAAACTGTTTTTT	CASSLLGRGEKLFF
NA	TRBJ1-6	TRBV24-1	13	NA	TGTGCCACCAGTGACAGCTATAATTCACCCCTCCACTTT	CATSDSYNSPLHF
NA	TRBJ2-1	TRBV2	15	NA	TGTGCCAGCCGTTTTACTAGGAGCTCCTACAATGAGCAGTTCTTC	CASRFTRSSYNEQFF
once	TRBJ2-1	TRBV5-1	11	NA	TGCGCCAGCAGCTCCAGCAATGAGCAGTTCTTC	CASSSSNEQFF
NA	TRBJ1-3	TRBV29-1	14	NA	TGCAGCGTTGAGAGGGTCCCCTCTGGAAACACCATATATTTT	CSVERVPSGNTIYF
NA	TRBJ1-3	TRBV27	15	TRBD1	TGTGCCAGCAGTGCCTCGACAGGGCTGAGAAACACCATATATTTT	CASSASTGLRNTIYF
NA	TRBJ1-1	TRBV13	17	NA	TGTGCCAGCAGCCCCACCCGGGGGGGACTTAAGGACACTGAAGCTTTCTTT	CASSPTRGGLKDTEAFF
NA	TRBJ2-1	TRBV3-1/TRBV3-2	15	TRBD2	TGTGCCAGCAGCCTGGGACTAGCGGGCTACAATGAGCAGTTCTTC	CASSLGLAGYNEQFF
NA	TRBJ2-5	TRBV7-8	14	NA	TGTGCCAGCAGCTTTGGTGAGAGACAAGAGACCCAGTACTTC	CASSFGERQETQYF
NA	TRBJ1-2	TRBV7-6	15	TRBD1	TGTGCCAGCAGCTTCAGAGAACAGGGGGACTATGGCTACACCTTC	CASSFREQGDYGYTF
NA	TRBJ2-1	TRBV6-2/TRBV6-3	15	NA	TGTGCCAGCAGCCATGGGTCTAGTTCCTACAATGAGCAGTTCTTC	CASSHGSSSYNEQFF
NA	TRBJ1-1	TRBV7-2	14	NA	TGTGCCAGCAGCGTCGTTGTCCTCAGCACTGAAGCTTTCTTT	CASSVVVLSTEAFF
NA	TRBJ1-2	TRBV30	13	NA	TGTGCCTGGAGTGGGCTGGACACGGGTGGCTACACCTTC	CAWSGLDTGGYTF
NA	TRBJ1-5	TRBV19	15	NA	TGTGCCAGTAAGCAGGGATTAATTAGCAATCAGCCCCAGCATTTT	CASKQGLISNQPQHF
NA	TRBJ1-1	TRBV4-1	15	NA	TGCGCCAGCAGCCAAGGGGCACAGAAGAACACTGAAGCTTTCTTT	CASSQGAQKNTEAFF
NA	TRBJ1-4	TRBV2	14	NA	TGTGCCAGCAGTGAAGGGACAAGGAATGAAAAACTGTTTTTT	CASSEGTRNEKLFF
NA	TRBJ1-1	TRBV29-1	15	TRBD1	TGCAGCGTTGAAGACGGGGACAGGAAGGGCACTGAAGCTTTCTTT	CSVEDGDRKGTEAFF